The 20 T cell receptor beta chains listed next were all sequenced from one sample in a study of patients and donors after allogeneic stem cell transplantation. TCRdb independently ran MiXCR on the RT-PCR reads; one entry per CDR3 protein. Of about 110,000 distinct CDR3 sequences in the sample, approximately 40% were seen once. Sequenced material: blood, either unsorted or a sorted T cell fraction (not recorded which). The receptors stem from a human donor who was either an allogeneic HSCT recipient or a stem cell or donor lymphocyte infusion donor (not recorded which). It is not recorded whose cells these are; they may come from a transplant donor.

Here the CDR3 DNA reads TGTGCCACCAGCAGGGACGGGTACACTGAAGCTTTCTTT. Its translation: CATSRDGYTEAFF. The chain uses TRBV15 and TRBJ1-1; D gene unclear. Germline-derived CDR1 and CDR2 are LNHNV and YYDKDF (reference sequence). The germline V and J ends were trimmed by 3 bases and 3 bases, with 8 bases remaining between them. The CDR3 extends over 13 amino acids.

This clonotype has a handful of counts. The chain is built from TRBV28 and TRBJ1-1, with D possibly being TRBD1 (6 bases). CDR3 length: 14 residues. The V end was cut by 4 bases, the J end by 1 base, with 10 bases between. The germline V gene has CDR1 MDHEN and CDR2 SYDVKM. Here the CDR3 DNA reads TGTGCCAGCAGTTCAGGGGCCGCGAACACTGAAGCTTTCTTT. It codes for CASSSGAANTEAFF.

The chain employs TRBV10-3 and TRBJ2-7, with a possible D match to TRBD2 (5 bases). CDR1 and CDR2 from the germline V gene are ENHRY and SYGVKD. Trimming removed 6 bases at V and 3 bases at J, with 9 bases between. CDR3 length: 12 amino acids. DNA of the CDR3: TGTGCCATCAGGGCAGAGGGCTACGAGCAGTACTTC. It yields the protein CAIRAEGYEQYF.

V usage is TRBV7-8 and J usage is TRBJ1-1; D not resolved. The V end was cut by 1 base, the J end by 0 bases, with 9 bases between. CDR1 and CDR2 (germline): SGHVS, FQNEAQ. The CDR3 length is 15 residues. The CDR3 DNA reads TGTGCCAGCAGCTTAGTCCGCCAGATGAACACTGAAGCTTTCTTT. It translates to CASSLVRQMNTEAFF.

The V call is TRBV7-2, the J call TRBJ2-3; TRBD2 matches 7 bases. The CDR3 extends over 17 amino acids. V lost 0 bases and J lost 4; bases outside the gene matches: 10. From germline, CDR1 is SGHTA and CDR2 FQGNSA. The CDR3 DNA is TGTGCCAGCAGCTTAGCTTATGGTGGGAGGGGCCCAGATACGCAGTATTTT. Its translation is CASSLAYGGRGPDTQYF. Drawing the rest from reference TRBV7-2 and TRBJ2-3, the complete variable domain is GAGVSQSPSNKVTEKGKDVELRCDPISGHTALYWYRQSLGQGLEFLIYFQGNSAPDKSGLPSDRFSAERTGGSVSTLTIQRTQQEDSAVYLCASSLAYGGRGPDTQYFGPGTRLTVL.

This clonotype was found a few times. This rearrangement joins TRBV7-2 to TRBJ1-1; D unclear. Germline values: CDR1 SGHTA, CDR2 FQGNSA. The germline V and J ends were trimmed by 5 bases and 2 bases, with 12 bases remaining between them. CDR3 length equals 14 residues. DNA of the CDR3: TGTGCCAGCAGCCCTCGGTTGGCTAACACTGAAGCTTTCTTT. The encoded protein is CASSPRLANTEAFF.

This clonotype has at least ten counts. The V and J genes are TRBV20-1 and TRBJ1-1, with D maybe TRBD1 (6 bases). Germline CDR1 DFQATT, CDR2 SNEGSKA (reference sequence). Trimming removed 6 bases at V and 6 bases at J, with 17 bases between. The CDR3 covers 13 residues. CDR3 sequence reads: CSALRRDTAEAFF. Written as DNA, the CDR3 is TGCAGTGCCCTAAGACGGGACACAGCTGAAGCTTTCTTT.

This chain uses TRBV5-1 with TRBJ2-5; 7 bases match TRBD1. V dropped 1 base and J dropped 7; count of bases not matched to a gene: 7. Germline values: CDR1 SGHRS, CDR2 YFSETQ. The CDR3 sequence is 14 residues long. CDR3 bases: TGCGCCAGCAGCTTGAGAGGACAGGAAGGGACCCAGTACTTC. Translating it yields CASSLRGQEGTQYF.

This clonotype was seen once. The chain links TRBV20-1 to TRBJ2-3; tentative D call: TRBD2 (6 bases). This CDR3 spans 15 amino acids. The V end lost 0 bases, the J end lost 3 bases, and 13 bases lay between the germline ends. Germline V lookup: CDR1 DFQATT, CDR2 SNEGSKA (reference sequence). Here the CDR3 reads CSARDPAGRTDTQYF. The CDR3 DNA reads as TGCAGTGCTAGAGATCCTGCAGGGAGGACAGATACGCAGTATTTT.

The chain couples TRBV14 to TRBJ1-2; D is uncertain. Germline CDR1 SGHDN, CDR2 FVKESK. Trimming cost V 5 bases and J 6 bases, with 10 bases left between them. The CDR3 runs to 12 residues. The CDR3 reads CASSKGRDGYTF. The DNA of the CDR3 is TGTGCCAGCAGCAAAGGACGGGATGGCTACACCTTC. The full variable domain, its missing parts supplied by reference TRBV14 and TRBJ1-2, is EAGVTQFPSHSVIEKGQTVTLRCDPISGHDNLYWYRRVMGKEIKFLLHFVKESKQDESGMPNNRFLAERTGGTYSTLKVQPAELEDSGVYFCASSKGRDGYTFGSGTRLTVV.

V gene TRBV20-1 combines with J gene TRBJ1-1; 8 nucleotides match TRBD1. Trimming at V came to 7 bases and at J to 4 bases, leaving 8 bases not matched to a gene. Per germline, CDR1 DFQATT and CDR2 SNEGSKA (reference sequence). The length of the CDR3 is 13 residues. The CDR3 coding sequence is TGCAGTGTCCCACAGGGGGGGTCCACTGAAGCTTTCTTT. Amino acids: CSVPQGGSTEAFF.

Here the CDR3 DNA reads TGCGCCAGCAGCTTACAGGACCATGGCTACACCTTC. It yields the protein CASSLQDHGYTF. The chain recombines TRBV5-1 with TRBJ1-2; tentatively, D is TRBD1 (5 bases). Trimming stripped 2 bases from V and 6 bases from J, with 8 bases between. Germline CDR1 reads SGHRS; CDR2 reads YFSETQ. The CDR3 is 12 residues long. The entire variable domain, with the rest obtained from reference TRBV5-1 and TRBJ1-2, is as follows: KAGVTQTPRYLIKTRGQQVTLSCSPISGHRSVSWYQQTPGQGLQFLFEYFSETQRNKGNFPGRFSGRQFSNSRSEMNVSTLELGDSALYLCASSLQDHGYTFGSGTRLTVV.

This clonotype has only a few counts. CDR3 coding DNA: TGTGCCAGCAGCTTAGCGATACAAGAGACCCAGTACTTC. Translation gives CASSLAIQETQYF. The rearrangement links TRBV7-2 to TRBJ2-5, with D uncertain. With 0 bases removed from V and 2 bases from J, the gap between germline ends came to 4 bases. Germline V gene lookup returns CDR1 SGHTA and CDR2 FQGNSA. The CDR3 spans 13 residues.

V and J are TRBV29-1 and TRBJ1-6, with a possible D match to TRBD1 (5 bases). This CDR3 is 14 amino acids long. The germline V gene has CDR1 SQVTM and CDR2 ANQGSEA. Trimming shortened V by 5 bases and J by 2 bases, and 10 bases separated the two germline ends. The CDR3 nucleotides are TGCAGCGTTCCAGGGTCAACCTATAATTCACCCCTCCACTTT. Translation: CSVPGSTYNSPLHF.

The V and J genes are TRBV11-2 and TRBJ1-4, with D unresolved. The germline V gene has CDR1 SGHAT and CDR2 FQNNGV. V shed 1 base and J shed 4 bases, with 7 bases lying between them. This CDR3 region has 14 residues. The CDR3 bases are TGTGCCAGCAGCTTAGGGCGGATTAATGAAAAACTGTTTTTT. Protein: CASSLGRINEKLFF. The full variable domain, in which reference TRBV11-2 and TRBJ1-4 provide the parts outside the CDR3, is EAGVAQSPRYKIIEKRQSVAFWCNPISGHATLYWYQQILGQGPKLLIQFQNNGVVDDSQLPKDRFSAERLKGVDSTLKIQPAKLEDSAVYLCASSLGRINEKLFFGSGTQLSVL.

The CDR3 spells CASTPNGNAGTGELFF. In DNA form, the CDR3 reads TGTGCCAGCACCCCTAACGGGAACGCGGGCACCGGGGAGCTGTTTTTT. The chain joins TRBV11-2 to TRBJ2-2, with TRBD2 as a possible D gene (5 bases). In germline, CDR1 is SGHAT, CDR2 FQNNGV. This CDR3 region has 16 residues. The V and J ends lost 7 bases and 4 bases respectively, with 19 bases between them.

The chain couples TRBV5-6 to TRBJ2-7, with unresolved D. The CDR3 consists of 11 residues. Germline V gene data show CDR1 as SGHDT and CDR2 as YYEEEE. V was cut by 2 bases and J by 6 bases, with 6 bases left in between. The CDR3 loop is CASSLEAEQYF. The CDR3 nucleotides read TGTGCCAGCAGCTTAGAGGCCGAGCAGTACTTC. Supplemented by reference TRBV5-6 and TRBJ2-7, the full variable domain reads DAGVTQSPTHLIKTRGQQVTLRCSPKSGHDTVSWYQQALGQGPQFIFQYYEEEERQRGNFPDRFSGHQFPNYSSELNVNALLLGDSALYLCASSLEAEQYFGPGTRLTVT.

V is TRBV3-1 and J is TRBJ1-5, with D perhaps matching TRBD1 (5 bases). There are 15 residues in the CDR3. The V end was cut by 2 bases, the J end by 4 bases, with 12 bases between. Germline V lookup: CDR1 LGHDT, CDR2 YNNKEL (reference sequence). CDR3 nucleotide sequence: TGTGCCAGCAGCCAAAGACACGGGGCGAATCAGCCCCAGCATTTT. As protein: CASSQRHGANQPQHF.

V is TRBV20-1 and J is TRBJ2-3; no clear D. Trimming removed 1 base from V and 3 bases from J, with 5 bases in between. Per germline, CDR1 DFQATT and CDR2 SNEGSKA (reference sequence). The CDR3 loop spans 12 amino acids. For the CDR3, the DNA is TGCAGTGCTAGAGCCGAGACAGATACGCAGTATTTT. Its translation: CSARAETDTQYF.

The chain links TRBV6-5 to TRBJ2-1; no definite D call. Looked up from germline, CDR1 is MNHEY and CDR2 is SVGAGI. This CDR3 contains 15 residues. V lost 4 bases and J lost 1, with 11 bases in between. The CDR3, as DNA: TGTGCCAGCAGTTTCTCCGGAAAGTCCTACAATGAGCAGTTCTTC. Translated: CASSFSGKSYNEQFF.